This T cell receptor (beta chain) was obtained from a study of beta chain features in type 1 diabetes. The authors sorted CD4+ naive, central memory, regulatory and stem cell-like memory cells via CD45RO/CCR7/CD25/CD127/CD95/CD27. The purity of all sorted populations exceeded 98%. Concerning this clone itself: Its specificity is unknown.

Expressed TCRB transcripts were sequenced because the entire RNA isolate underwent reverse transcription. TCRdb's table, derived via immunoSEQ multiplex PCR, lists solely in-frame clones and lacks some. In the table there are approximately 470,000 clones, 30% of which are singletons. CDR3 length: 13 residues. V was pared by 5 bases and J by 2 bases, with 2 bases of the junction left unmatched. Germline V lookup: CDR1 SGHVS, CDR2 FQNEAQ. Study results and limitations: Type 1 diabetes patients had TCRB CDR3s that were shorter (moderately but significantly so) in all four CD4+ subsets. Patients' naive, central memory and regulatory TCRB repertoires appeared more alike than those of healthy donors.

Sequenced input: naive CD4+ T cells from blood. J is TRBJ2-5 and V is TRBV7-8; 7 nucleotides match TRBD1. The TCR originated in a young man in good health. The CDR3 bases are TGTGCCAGCAGCCCGGGACAGCAAGAGACCCAGTACTTC. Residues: CASSPGQQETQYF.